These T cell receptor beta chains were read from a single sample in a study of memory CD4+ T cells and cytomegalovirus serostatus. The table came from immunoSEQ multiplex PCR; TCRdb's copy has only in-frame clones and leaves some out. The table has just under 60,000 clones, approximately 78% seen once. Sequences were obtained from memory CD4+ T cells from blood. Every receptor here comes from an adult in good health and CMV-seronegative. Each CDR3 is given with its conserved first and last residue.

V gene: TRBV11-2; J gene: TRBJ1-5; CDR3 protein: CASSPEMTGGLNQPQHF
V gene: TRBV11-2; J gene: TRBJ2-2; CDR3 protein: CASSLGRLTGELFF
V gene: TRBV27; J gene: TRBJ2-2; CDR3 protein: CASSSAGGRRTGELFF
V gene: TRBV30; J gene: TRBJ1-1; CDR3 protein: CAWSRREGTGMNTEAFF
V gene: TRBV28; J gene: TRBJ2-5; CDR3 protein: CASSPGREETQYF
V gene: TRBV19; J gene: TRBJ1-1; CDR3 protein: CASRPTMNTEAFF
V gene: TRBV6-5; J gene: TRBJ2-1; CDR3 protein: CASSYQYAGGRNEQFF
V gene: TRBV19; J gene: TRBJ2-2; CDR3 protein: CASRDRGGTGELFF
V gene: TRBV14; J gene: TRBJ1-1; CDR3 protein: CASRDGMNTEAFF
V gene: TRBV18; J gene: TRBJ2-3; CDR3 protein: CASSPPLSQIDTDTQYF
V gene: TRBV7-2; J gene: TRBJ2-1; CDR3 protein: CASSSSGTNNEQFF
V gene: TRBV7-9; J gene: TRBJ2-1; CDR3 protein: CASSPASGTYNEQFF
V gene: TRBV4-1; J gene: TRBJ2-7; CDR3 protein: CASRNTGSYEQYF
V gene: TRBV4-1; J gene: TRBJ1-1; CDR3 protein: CASSQKDRPNTEAFF
V gene: TRBV7-2; J gene: TRBJ1-4; CDR3 protein: CASSLAYTTNEKLFF
V gene: TRBV29-1; J gene: TRBJ1-5; CDR3 protein: CSVETGDNQPQHF
V gene: TRBV6-1; J gene: TRBJ1-4; CDR3 protein: CASSKGFRLFF
V gene: TRBV30; J gene: TRBJ2-7; CDR3 protein: CAWSVPGGVYEQYF
V gene: TRBV5-5; J gene: TRBJ1-4; CDR3 protein: CASSFRGGATNEKLFF
V gene: TRBV4-3; J gene: TRBJ1-5; CDR3 protein: CASSQVAGYNQPQHF
V gene: TRBV7-6; J gene: TRBJ1-5; CDR3 protein: CASSLDGGRIGLYSNQPQHF
V gene: TRBV9; J gene: TRBJ2-1; CDR3 protein: CASSVGVAGGSYNEQFF
V gene: TRBV19; J gene: TRBJ1-5; CDR3 protein: CASSIERQGYQPQHF
V gene: TRBV18; J gene: TRBJ1-1; CDR3 protein: CASSHRAPPEAFF
V gene: TRBV15; J gene: TRBJ2-7; CDR3 protein: CATSRDRGRGGNEQYF
V gene: TRBV18; J gene: TRBJ1-5; CDR3 protein: CASSPPFGGDEGFNQPQHF
V gene: TRBV14; J gene: TRBJ2-1; CDR3 protein: CASSQGPKGGKTGYNEQFF
V gene: TRBV7-9; J gene: TRBJ2-3; CDR3 protein: CASTPLRASSGRADTQYF
V gene: TRBV5-6; J gene: TRBJ1-2; CDR3 protein: CASSLPPGSTNYGYTF
V gene: TRBV19; J gene: TRBJ2-2; CDR3 protein: CASREQGLAGELFF
V gene: TRBV5-5; J gene: TRBJ2-5; CDR3 protein: CASSRSGGRGQETQYF
V gene: TRBV9; J gene: TRBJ2-5; CDR3 protein: CASSVGYTGQTQYF
V gene: TRBV11-2; J gene: TRBJ1-2; CDR3 protein: CASSLTQGANYGYTF
V gene: TRBV5-6; J gene: TRBJ2-3; CDR3 protein: CASSLRTGGLDTQYF
V gene: TRBV6-5; J gene: TRBJ1-2; CDR3 protein: CASSYSRRANYGYTF
V gene: TRBV19; J gene: TRBJ1-2; CDR3 protein: CASSMGAGGYGYTF
V gene: TRBV19; J gene: TRBJ1-1; CDR3 protein: CASSIGALRYTEAFF
V gene: TRBV25-1; J gene: TRBJ1-2; CDR3 protein: CASSEYPDRGRGYTF
V gene: TRBV29-1; J gene: TRBJ1-2; CDR3 protein: CSVREHGGNYGYTF
V gene: TRBV5-1; J gene: TRBJ1-3; CDR3 protein: CASSFGLEHSGNTIYF
V gene: TRBV6-5; J gene: TRBJ1-2; CDR3 protein: CASSPQGYGYTF
V gene: TRBV5-4; J gene: TRBJ1-1; CDR3 protein: CASSYGPGTGATNTEAFF
V gene: TRBV29-1; J gene: TRBJ1-1; CDR3 protein: CSGGHMNTEAFF
V gene: TRBV6-6; J gene: TRBJ1-3; CDR3 protein: CATQRGATGNTIYF
V gene: TRBV10-1; J gene: TRBJ1-5; CDR3 protein: CASTLKQGGNQPQHF
V gene: TRBV7-3; J gene: TRBJ2-2; CDR3 protein: CASSLGVGSTGELFF
V gene: TRBV7-6; J gene: TRBJ2-3; CDR3 protein: CASSPLAGNSPDTQYF
V gene: TRBV19; J gene: TRBJ2-1; CDR3 protein: CASTSGYSYNEQFF
V gene: TRBV6-5; J gene: TRBJ2-3; CDR3 protein: CATFTTGVSSDTQYF
V gene: TRBV28; J gene: TRBJ1-1; CDR3 protein: CASSLSWTEAFF
V gene: TRBV7-2; J gene: TRBJ2-2; CDR3 protein: CASSRDVTGELFF
V gene: TRBV11-2; J gene: TRBJ1-2; CDR3 protein: CASSFSRDGYTF
V gene: TRBV15; J gene: TRBJ1-2; CDR3 protein: CATSRLISGQSDGYTF
V gene: TRBV5-4; J gene: TRBJ1-1; CDR3 protein: CASSADQGVNTEAFF
V gene: TRBV15; J gene: TRBJ1-1; CDR3 protein: CATSTANTEAFF